These 31 T cell receptor beta chains were all obtained from the same sample, sequenced in a study of blood T cell repertoires in COVID-19. Data came from immunoSEQ multiplex PCR; TCRdb stores just in-frame clones and leaves some out. The table shows about 360,000 clones, with 75% to 90% occurring only once. Material: peripheral blood. The receptors were gathered from a woman in her fifties or sixties with COVID-19, enrolled during active disease.

Here the CDR3 reads CASSLTGSGSPLHF. CDR3 sequence (DNA): TGTGCCAGCAGCCTTACAGGGTCAGGGTCACCCCTCCACTTT. The gene calls are TRBV5-8 and TRBJ1-6; possible D gene TRBD1, 6 bases. Between the trimmed V and J ends, which lost 4 bases and 10 bases, there was a span of 15 bases. The CDR3 consists of 14 residues. Germline V gives CDR1 SGHTS, CDR2 YDEGEE. Using reference TRBV5-8 and TRBJ1-6 for the parts outside the CDR3, the full variable domain is EAGVTQSPTHLIKTRGQQATLRCSPISGHTSVYWYQQALGLGLQFLLWYDEGEERNRGNFPPRFSGRQFPNYSSELNVNALELEDSALYLCASSLTGSGSPLHFGNGTRLTVT.

The chain is built from TRBV11-3 and TRBJ2-5, with D perhaps TRBD1 (6 bases). This CDR3 is built from 12 residues. The germline V gene has CDR1 SGHNT and CDR2 YENEEA. With 0 bases removed from V and 13 bases from J, the gap between germline ends came to 12 bases. In nucleotides, the CDR3 is TGTGCCAGCAGCTTAGAACAGGGCGAGGGGTACTTC. Its protein is CASSLEQGEGYF. Complete variable domain (other parts from reference TRBV11-3 and TRBJ2-5): EAGVVQSPRYKIIEKKQPVAFWCNPISGHNTLYWYLQNLGQGPELLIRYENEEAVDDSQLPKDRFSAERLKGVDSTLKIQPAELGDSAVYLCASSLEQGEGYFGPGTRLLVL.

This rearrangement joins TRBV6-5 to TRBJ2-5; 12 nucleotides match TRBD2. J gave up 0 bases and V 6 bases, and 2 bases lay outside the gene matches. Germline assignment: CDR1 MNHEY and CDR2 SVGAGI. The CDR3 is 15 amino acids. DNA of the CDR3: TGTGCCAGCAGCCGACTAGCGGGGGACCAAGAGACCCAGTACTTC. This gives the protein CASSRLAGDQETQYF.

This chain joins TRBV7-9 and TRBJ2-7; 9 nucleotides align to TRBD1. CDR3 length equals 15 residues. Trimming at V came to 5 bases and at J to 6 bases, leaving 11 bases not matched to a gene. Germline V gene sequence: CDR1 SEHNR, CDR2 FQNEAQ (reference sequence). The CDR3 DNA sequence: TGTGCCAGCAGCAAACAGGGACAGGGAGGGGCCGAGCAGTACTTC. This codes for CASSKQGQGGAEQYF.

The chain couples TRBV25-1 to TRBJ2-1, with D perhaps matching TRBD2 (6 bases). The CDR3 length is 12 residues. In germline, CDR1 is MGHDK, CDR2 SYGVNS. The V and J ends lost 7 bases and 9 bases respectively, with 13 bases between them. The CDR3 loop is CASTPGRGEQFF. In nucleotides, the CDR3 is TGTGCCAGCACTCCCGGGCGGGGTGAGCAGTTCTTC. The full variable domain, rest sourced from reference TRBV25-1 and TRBJ2-1, is EADIYQTPRYLVIGTGKKITLECSQTMGHDKMYWYQQDPGMELHLIHYSYGVNSTEKGDLSSESTVSRIRTEHFPLTLESARPSHTSQYLCASTPGRGEQFFGPGTRLTVL.

The chain employs TRBV27 and TRBJ1-2; 8 bases agree with TRBD1. The CDR3 contains 16 residues. V lost 5 bases to trimming and J lost 4 bases; unmatched junction nucleotides: 12. Germline V lookup: CDR1 MNHEY, CDR2 SMNVEV (reference sequence). In DNA, the CDR3 is TGTGCCAGCAGTCTTCTCAGGGGGCGAGCCTCCTATGGCTACACCTTC. Its protein is CASSLLRGRASYGYTF.

The chain recombines TRBV30 with TRBJ1-2; 7 bases fit TRBD1. CDR3 length equals 15 residues. The germline gives CDR1 GTSNPN, CDR2 SVGIG (reference sequence). Losses at the gene ends were 0 bases for V and 0 bases for J; bases not matched to a gene: 4. The CDR3 nucleotides read TGTGCCTGGAGTGTACAGGGGTTATCTAACTATGGCTACACCTTC. Translation gives CAWSVQGLSNYGYTF.

The rearrangement joins TRBV24-1 to TRBJ2-3; D unclear. Trimming took off 4 bases at V and 0 bases at J, with 4 bases between the two ends. The CDR3 runs to 13 residues. Germline-derived CDR1 and CDR2 are KGHDR and SFDVKD. The CDR3 sequence: CATSEHSTDTQYF. The CDR3 DNA reads TGTGCCACCAGTGAACATAGCACAGATACGCAGTATTTT.

V usage is TRBV9 and J usage is TRBJ2-5; 7 bases map to TRBD1. The CDR3 is made up of 15 amino acids. J was trimmed by 5 bases and V by 7 bases; bases with no gene match: 14. Germline values: CDR1 SGDLS, CDR2 YYNGEE. The DNA of the CDR3 is TGTGCCAGCGGAACGGCGACAGGGTCGGTTGAGACCCAGTACTTC. Amino acid sequence: CASGTATGSVETQYF.

The chain combines TRBV27 with TRBJ2-7; D possibly corresponds to TRBD2 (5 bases). The V and J ends lost 5 bases and 4 bases respectively, with 21 bases between them. The CDR3 has 16 amino acids. The V gene's germline CDR1 is MNHEY and CDR2 SMNVEV (reference sequence). CDR3 nucleotide sequence: TGTGCCAGCAGTCGCACGAGGGTTAATCCCCTATACGAGCAGTACTTC. Its translation is CASSRTRVNPLYEQYF.

The gene calls are TRBV25-1 and TRBJ1-2; TRBD1 is a possible D gene (5 bases). This CDR3 region has 14 residues. Deletions cut 8 bases from V and 4 bases from J, with 17 bases between. The germline gives CDR1 MGHDK, CDR2 SYGVNS. The CDR3 region has the DNA TGTGCCAGCGCTTGGGGGGAGACGGGCTATGGCTACACCTTC. Translation gives CASAWGETGYGYTF.

This chain joins TRBV6-5 and TRBJ1-1, with 11 bases identical to TRBD1. This CDR3 contains 15 residues. J was trimmed by 4 bases and V by 0 bases; bases with no gene match: 1. Looked up from germline, CDR1 is MNHEY and CDR2 is SVGAGI. The CDR3 reads CASSYSGTGGTEAFF. DNA for the CDR3: TGTGCCAGCAGTTACTCGGGGACAGGGGGCACTGAAGCTTTCTTT.

The CDR3 nucleotides are TGTGCCAGCAGCCACCTCATCTACAGGGGGCCGGGGACTGAAGCTTTCTTT. It translates to CASSHLIYRGPGTEAFF. The chain has TRBV3-1 (or the pseudogene TRBV3-2) and TRBJ1-1; 9 bases line up with TRBD1. This CDR3 spans 17 amino acids. Germline V gives CDR1 LGHDT, CDR2 YNNKEL (reference sequence). J lost 5 bases, V lost 3 bases, and 13 bases had no gene match.

V usage is TRBV30 and J usage is TRBJ2-2; no clear D gene. CDR3 size: 13 residues. Trimming stripped 7 bases from V and 1 base from J, with 10 bases between. Germline values: CDR1 GTSNPN, CDR2 SVGIG (reference sequence). DNA of the CDR3: TGTGCCTTCAGCAGGTTGAACACCGGGGAGCTGTTTTTT. It codes for CAFSRLNTGELFF.

V is TRBV19 and J is TRBJ1-5; the D gene is possibly TRBD1 (6 bases). The CDR3 runs to 12 residues. Germline CDR1 reads LNHDA; CDR2 reads SQIVND (reference sequence). V lost 6 bases and J lost 6, with 9 bases in between. CDR3 nucleotides: TGTGCCAGTAGCGTACAGGGTCAGCCCCAGCATTTT. Translation gives CASSVQGQPQHF.

The rearrangement uses TRBV7-3 and TRBJ1-1, with a tentative D call TRBD1 (5 bases). Germline V CDR1 and CDR2: SGHTA, FQGTGA. Trimming removed 2 bases at V and 4 bases at J, with 8 bases between. There are 13 residues in the CDR3. The CDR3 loop is CASSLQQGTEAFF. CDR3 in DNA: TGTGCCAGCAGCTTACAGCAGGGCACTGAAGCTTTCTTT. Based on the CDR3 plus reference TRBV7-3 and TRBJ1-1, the full variable domain is GAGVSQTPSNKVTEKGKYVELRCDPISGHTALYWYRQSLGQGPEFLIYFQGTGAADDSGLPNDRFFAVRPEGSVSTLKIQRTERGDSAVYLCASSLQQGTEAFFGQGTRLTVV.

In DNA, the CDR3 is TGTGCCAGCAGTGGAAGGAAGCGGGTTTTTTACGAGCAGTACTTC. Protein: CASSGRKRVFYEQYF. The V call is TRBV6-4, the J call TRBJ2-7; a possible D gene is TRBD2 (6 bases). Germline loops: CDR1 MRHNA, CDR2 SNTAGT. Trimming pared 4 bases from V and 4 bases from J, leaving 17 bases between. The CDR3 consists of 15 residues.

The V gene is TRBV10-3, the J gene TRBJ1-4; D is undetermined. Germline V gives CDR1 ENHRY, CDR2 SYGVKD. The V gene lost 2 bases and the J gene lost 8 bases, with 9 bases spanning the gap. The CDR3 contains 13 residues. CDR3 in DNA: TGTGCCATCAGTGAGACAGCTCGGGAAAAACTGTTTTTT. Its translation is CAISETAREKLFF.

DNA of the CDR3: TGTGCCAGTAGTTGGACCGCTGGGACACTCTATAGCAATCAGCCCCAGCATTTT. Protein sequence: CASSWTAGTLYSNQPQHF. The genes are TRBV19 and TRBJ1-5, with a tentative D call TRBD1 (6 bases). Germline CDR1 is LNHDA and CDR2 is SQIVND (reference sequence). V was trimmed by 5 bases and J by 0 bases, leaving 20 bases between them. This CDR3 has 18 amino acids.

This clone has just a few counts. The rearrangement joins TRBV28 to TRBJ1-5; TRBD1 agrees at 9 bases. Losses at the gene ends were 4 bases for V and 7 bases for J; bases not matched to a gene: 5. The CDR3 spans 14 residues. From germline, CDR1 is MDHEN and CDR2 SYDVKM. The CDR3 region is CASSSGTGIQPQHF. The CDR3 region has the DNA TGTGCCAGCAGTTCCGGGACAGGGATACAGCCCCAGCATTTT.

This chain connects TRBV18 to TRBJ2-7, with 12 bases matching TRBD1. Per the germline V gene, CDR1 is KGHSH and CDR2 is LQKENI. J gave up 5 bases and V 6 bases, and 8 bases lay outside the gene matches. This CDR3 comprises 15 residues. The CDR3 DNA follows: TGTGCCAGCTCTTGGGACAGGGGGCCTTCAGACGAGCAGTACTTC. It specifies CASSWDRGPSDEQYF. Full variable domain (outside the CDR3, taken from reference TRBV18 and TRBJ2-7): NAGVMQNPRHLVRRRGQEARLRCSPMKGHSHVYWYRQLPEEGLKFMVYLQKENIIDESGMPKERFSAEFPKEGPSILRIQQVVRGDSAAYFCASSWDRGPSDEQYFGPGTRLTVT.

The V gene is TRBV5-6, the J gene TRBJ1-2; 8 bases map to TRBD1. The CDR3 is made up of 15 amino acids. Germline V gene sequence: CDR1 SGHDT, CDR2 YYEEEE. Trimming removed 5 bases from V and 2 bases from J; junction bases left unmatched: 8. The CDR3 spells CASRVGQGINYGYTF. CDR3 bases: TGTGCCAGCAGGGTCGGACAGGGTATAAACTATGGCTACACCTTC.

The chain is built from TRBV7-2 and TRBJ2-4; 8 bases agree with TRBD2. The CDR3 runs to 18 residues. V shed 1 base and J 0 bases; nucleotides not matched to a gene: 8. Germline lookup yields CDR1 SGHTA and CDR2 FQGNSA. The CDR3 nucleotides are TGTGCCAGCAGCTTAGTCTACGGGGGGGGCCCAGCCAAAAACATTCAGTACTTC. It encodes CASSLVYGGGPAKNIQYF.

The chain employs TRBV5-1 and TRBJ2-3; 8 bases line up with TRBD2. V lost 4 bases and J lost 2; bases outside the gene matches: 9. This CDR3 contains 16 residues. CDR1 is SGHRS, CDR2 YFSETQ, per germline. The CDR3 protein is CASSLEAGGATDTQYF. The CDR3 region has the DNA TGCGCCAGCAGCCTAGAAGCCGGGGGGGCCACAGATACGCAGTATTTT.

The rearrangement joins TRBV18 to TRBJ2-5; no clear D. CDR1 and CDR2 from the germline V gene are KGHSH and LQKENI. Trimming took 5 bases from V and 1 from J, leaving 8 bases between them. This CDR3 comprises 13 residues. CDR3 bases: TGTGCCAGCTCATCCGACATCCAAGAGACCCAGTACTTC. Its translation: CASSSDIQETQYF.

The V call is TRBV6-5, the J call TRBJ1-2; a weak D match, TRBD1 (6 bases). CDR3 length: 13 amino acids. Germline V gene data show CDR1 as MNHEY and CDR2 as SVGAGI. The V gene lost 6 bases and the J gene lost 4 bases, with 12 bases spanning the gap. This CDR3 is CASSPGQFYGYTF. The CDR3 DNA is TGTGCCAGCAGCCCCGGACAGTTCTATGGCTACACCTTC.

This clone was seen a few times. The J gene is TRBJ2-7, the V gene TRBV28, with TRBD1 matching 7 bases. This CDR3 has 15 residues. Germline CDR1 reads MDHEN; CDR2 reads SYDVKM. Trimming cost V 6 bases and J 4 bases; bases outside gene matches: 12. The DNA for the CDR3 is TGTGCCAGCAGCCCCTACGGGACAGAATTGTACGAGCAGTACTTC. It translates to CASSPYGTELYEQYF.

This sequence joins TRBV6-5 and TRBJ2-7; no reliable D call. The V and J ends lost 6 bases and 3 bases respectively, with 12 bases between them. The CDR3 contains 13 residues. The germline V gene has CDR1 MNHEY and CDR2 SVGAGI. The CDR3 is CASSPGAHYEQYF. Here the CDR3 DNA reads TGTGCCAGCAGCCCAGGCGCCCACTACGAGCAGTACTTC.

The CDR3 loop reads CASSQTGGGYTF. The CDR3 DNA follows: TGTGCCAGCAGCCAGACAGGCGGCGGCTACACCTTC. The V gene is TRBV4-2, the J gene TRBJ1-2, with TRBD1 as a possible D gene (6 bases). The CDR3 spans 12 residues. The V end lost 3 bases, the J end lost 8 bases, and 10 bases lay between the germline ends. CDR1 is LGHNA, CDR2 YNFKEQ, per germline.

The V and J genes are TRBV18 and TRBJ1-1; D is unclear. CDR1 is KGHSH and CDR2 is LQKENI in the germline V gene. V lost 3 bases and J 0 bases, leaving 11 bases between the germline ends. This CDR3 region has 15 residues. CDR3 sequence reads: CASSPRMAVNTEAFF. In DNA, the CDR3 is TGTGCCAGCTCACCCCGGATGGCGGTGAACACTGAAGCTTTCTTT.

The chain carries TRBV7-2 and TRBJ2-3, with 12 bases identical to TRBD2. Looked up from germline, CDR1 is SGHTA and CDR2 is FQGNSA. Germline trimming cut 1 base from V and 7 bases from J; bases unmatched to any gene: 6. This CDR3 comprises 16 residues. CDR3 residues: CASSLGRTSGVNTQYF. CDR3 nucleotide sequence: TGTGCCAGCAGCTTAGGGAGGACTAGCGGGGTTAATACGCAGTATTTT. The whole variable domain, filled in from reference TRBV7-2 and TRBJ2-3, reads GAGVSQSPSNKVTEKGKDVELRCDPISGHTALYWYRQSLGQGLEFLIYFQGNSAPDKSGLPSDRFSAERTGGSVSTLTIQRTQQEDSAVYLCASSLGRTSGVNTQYFGPGTRLTVL.